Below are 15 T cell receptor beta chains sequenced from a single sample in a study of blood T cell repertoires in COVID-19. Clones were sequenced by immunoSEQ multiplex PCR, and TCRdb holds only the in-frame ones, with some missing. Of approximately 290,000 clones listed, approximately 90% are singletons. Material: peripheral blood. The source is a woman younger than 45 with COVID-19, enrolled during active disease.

The CDR3 is CASSLNGQGNYGYTF. In DNA form, the CDR3 reads TGTGCCAGCAGCTTAAACGGACAGGGGAACTATGGCTACACCTTC. The chain combines TRBV7-3 with TRBJ1-2, with 9 bases lining up with TRBD1. Germline V gene lookup returns CDR1 SGHTA and CDR2 FQGTGA. V was clipped by 1 base and J by 2 bases; unmatched bases: 2. The CDR3 extends over 15 amino acids. Full variable domain (outside the CDR3, taken from reference TRBV7-3 and TRBJ1-2): GAGVSQTPSNKVTEKGKYVELRCDPISGHTALYWYRQSLGQGPEFLIYFQGTGAADDSGLPNDRFFAVRPEGSVSTLKIQRTERGDSAVYLCASSLNGQGNYGYTFGSGTRLTVV.

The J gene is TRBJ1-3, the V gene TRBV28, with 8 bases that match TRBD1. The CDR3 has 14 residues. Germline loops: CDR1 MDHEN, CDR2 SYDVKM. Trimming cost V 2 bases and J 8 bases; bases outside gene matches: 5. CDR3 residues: CASSLPQGQDTIYF. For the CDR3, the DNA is TGTGCCAGCAGTTTACCACAGGGACAGGACACCATATATTTT.

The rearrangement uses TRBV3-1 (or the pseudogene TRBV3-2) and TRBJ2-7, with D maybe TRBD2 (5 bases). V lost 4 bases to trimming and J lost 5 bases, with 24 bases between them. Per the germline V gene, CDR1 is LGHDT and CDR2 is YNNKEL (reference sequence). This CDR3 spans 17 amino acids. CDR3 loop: CASSPPLASQTINEQYF. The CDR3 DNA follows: TGTGCCAGCAGCCCCCCCTTAGCTAGCCAAACTATAAACGAGCAGTACTTC.

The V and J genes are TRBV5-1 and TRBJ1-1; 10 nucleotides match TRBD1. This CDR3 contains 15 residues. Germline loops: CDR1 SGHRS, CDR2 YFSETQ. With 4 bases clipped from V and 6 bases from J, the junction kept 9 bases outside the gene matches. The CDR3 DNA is TGCGCCAGCAGCCGAGGGACAGGGGAGGGAGCTGAAGCTTTCTTT. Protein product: CASSRGTGEGAEAFF. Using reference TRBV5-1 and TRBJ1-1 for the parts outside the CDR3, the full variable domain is KAGVTQTPRYLIKTRGQQVTLSCSPISGHRSVSWYQQTPGQGLQFLFEYFSETQRNKGNFPGRFSGRQFSNSRSEMNVSTLELGDSALYLCASSRGTGEGAEAFFGQGTRLTVV.

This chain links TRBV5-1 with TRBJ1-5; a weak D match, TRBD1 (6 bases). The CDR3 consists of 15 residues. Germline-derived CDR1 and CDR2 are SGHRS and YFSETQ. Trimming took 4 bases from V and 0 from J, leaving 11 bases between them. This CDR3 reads CASSPPGDSNQPQHF. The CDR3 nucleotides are TGCGCCAGCAGCCCCCCAGGGGATAGCAATCAGCCCCAGCATTTT. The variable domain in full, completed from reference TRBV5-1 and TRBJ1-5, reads KAGVTQTPRYLIKTRGQQVTLSCSPISGHRSVSWYQQTPGQGLQFLFEYFSETQRNKGNFPGRFSGRQFSNSRSEMNVSTLELGDSALYLCASSPPGDSNQPQHFGDGTRLSIL.

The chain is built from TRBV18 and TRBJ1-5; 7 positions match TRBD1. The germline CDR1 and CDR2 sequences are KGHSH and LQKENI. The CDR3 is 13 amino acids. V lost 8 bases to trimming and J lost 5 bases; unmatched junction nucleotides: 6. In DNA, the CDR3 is TGTGCCAGCACCGGACAGGAAGATCAGCCCCAGCATTTT. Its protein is CASTGQEDQPQHF.

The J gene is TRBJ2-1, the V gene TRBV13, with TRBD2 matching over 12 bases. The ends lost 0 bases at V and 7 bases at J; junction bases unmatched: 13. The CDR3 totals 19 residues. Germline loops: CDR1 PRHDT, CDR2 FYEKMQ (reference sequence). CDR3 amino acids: CASSLGFPSGRDGVNEQFF. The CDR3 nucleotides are TGTGCCAGCAGCTTAGGTTTCCCTAGCGGGAGGGATGGGGTAAATGAGCAGTTCTTC.

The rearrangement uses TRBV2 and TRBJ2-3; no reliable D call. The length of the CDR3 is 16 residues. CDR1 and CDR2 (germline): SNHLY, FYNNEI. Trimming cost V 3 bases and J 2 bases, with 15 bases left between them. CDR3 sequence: CASSDTLASATDTQYF. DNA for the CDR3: TGTGCCAGCAGTGATACCTTGGCCAGTGCCACAGATACGCAGTATTTT.

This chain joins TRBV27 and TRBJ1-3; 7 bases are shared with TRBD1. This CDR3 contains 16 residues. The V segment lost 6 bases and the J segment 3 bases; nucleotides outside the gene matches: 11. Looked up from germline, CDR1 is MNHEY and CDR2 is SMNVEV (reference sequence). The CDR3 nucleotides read TGTGCCAGCAGCTTGGGACAGCCCCTGGGTGGAAACACCATATATTTT. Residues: CASSLGQPLGGNTIYF.

The DNA of the CDR3 is TGCGCCAGCAGCTTGACAGGGACAGGTTTCTACGAGCAGTACTTC. Its translation is CASSLTGTGFYEQYF. This rearrangement joins TRBV5-1 to TRBJ2-7, with 8 bases lining up with TRBD1. This CDR3 region has 15 residues. Trimming cost V 1 base and J 3 bases; bases outside gene matches: 6. Germline V gene sequence: CDR1 SGHRS, CDR2 YFSETQ.

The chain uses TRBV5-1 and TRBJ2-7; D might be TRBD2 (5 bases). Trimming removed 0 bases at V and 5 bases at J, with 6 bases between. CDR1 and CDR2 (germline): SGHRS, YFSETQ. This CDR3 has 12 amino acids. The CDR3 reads CASSLGEHEQYF. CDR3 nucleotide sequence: TGCGCCAGCAGCTTGGGGGAGCACGAGCAGTACTTC.

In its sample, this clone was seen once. CDR3 in DNA: TGTGCCAGCAGCACCTTCGCGATAACCGTGACAGGGGACAATCAGCCCCAGCATTTT. Protein sequence: CASSTFAITVTGDNQPQHF. The chain recombines TRBV21-1 with TRBJ1-5; the D call in the table, TRBD1, was not verified against the DNA. TRBV21-1 is assigned pseudogene status. This CDR3 is 19 amino acids long.

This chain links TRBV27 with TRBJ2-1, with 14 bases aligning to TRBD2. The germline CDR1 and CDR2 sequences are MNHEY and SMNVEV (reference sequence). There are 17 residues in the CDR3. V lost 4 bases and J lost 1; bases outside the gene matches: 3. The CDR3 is CASSSRTSGRSYNEQFF. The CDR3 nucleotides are TGTGCCAGCAGTTCCCGGACTAGCGGGAGGTCCTACAATGAGCAGTTCTTC.

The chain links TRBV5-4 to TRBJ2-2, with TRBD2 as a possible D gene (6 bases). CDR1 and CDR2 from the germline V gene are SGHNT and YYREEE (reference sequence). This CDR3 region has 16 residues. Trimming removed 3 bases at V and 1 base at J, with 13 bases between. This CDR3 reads CASSSGGNKNTGELFF. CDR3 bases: TGTGCCAGCAGCTCGGGCGGGAACAAGAACACCGGGGAGCTGTTTTTT. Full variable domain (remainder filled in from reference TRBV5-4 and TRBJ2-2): ETGVTQSPTHLIKTRGQQVTLRCSSQSGHNTVSWYQQALGQGPQFIFQYYREEENGRGNFPPRFSGLQFPNYSSELNVNALELDDSALYLCASSSGGNKNTGELFFGEGSRLTVL.

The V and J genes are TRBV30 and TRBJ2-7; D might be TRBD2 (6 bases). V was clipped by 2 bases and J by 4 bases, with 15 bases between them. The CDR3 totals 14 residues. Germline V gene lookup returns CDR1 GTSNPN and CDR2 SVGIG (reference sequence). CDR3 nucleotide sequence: TGTGCCTGGAGTCCGGGACCCGGAGGGTACGAGCAGTACTTC. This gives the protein CAWSPGPGGYEQYF.